Below, 3 T cell receptor beta chains from the same sample are listed, as sequenced in a study of blood T cell repertoires in COVID-19. Sequenced by immunoSEQ multiplex PCR; TCRdb stores in-frame clones only, minus some. This table has fewer than 200,000 clones, about nine tenths appearing once. The sample taken for sequencing was peripheral blood. The receptors come from a man between 65 and 85 years old with active or convalescent COVID-19.

This clone showed up just a few times. The chain employs TRBV13 and TRBJ2-7, with TRBD1 identical over 7 bases. Germline-derived CDR1 and CDR2 are PRHDT and FYEKMQ (reference sequence). This CDR3 comprises 14 residues. After removal of 1 base from V and 3 bases from J, the junction contained 3 bases not matched to a gene. CDR3 sequence: CASSLAGGLYEQYF. CDR3 in DNA: TGTGCCAGCAGCTTAGCAGGGGGTCTCTACGAGCAGTACTTC.

The V call is TRBV30, the J call TRBJ2-2, with 8 bases that match TRBD1. The CDR3 runs 15 residues. J gave up 6 bases and V 4 bases, and 10 bases lay outside the gene matches. The V gene's germline CDR1 is GTSNPN and CDR2 SVGIG (reference sequence). The CDR3 nucleotides are TGTGCCTGGATGAAGAAGGCAGGGGGCCCCGGGGAGCTGTTTTTT. Amino acids: CAWMKKAGGPGELFF. The full variable domain, its missing parts supplied by reference TRBV30 and TRBJ2-2, is SQTIHQWPATLVQPVGSPLSLECTVEGTSNPNLYWYRQAAGRGLQLLFYSVGIGQISSEVPQNLSASRPQDRQFILSSKKLLLSDSGFYLCAWMKKAGGPGELFFGEGSRLTVL.

This sequence joins TRBV24-1 and TRBJ2-1; D is perhaps TRBD1 (6 bases). The germline V gene has CDR1 KGHDR and CDR2 SFDVKD. CDR3 length: 11 amino acids. Trimming shortened V by 3 bases and J by 14 bases, and 10 bases separated the two germline ends. The CDR3 region is CATSDGGKKFF. The DNA for the CDR3 is TGTGCCACCAGTGATGGGGGCAAGAAGTTCTTC.